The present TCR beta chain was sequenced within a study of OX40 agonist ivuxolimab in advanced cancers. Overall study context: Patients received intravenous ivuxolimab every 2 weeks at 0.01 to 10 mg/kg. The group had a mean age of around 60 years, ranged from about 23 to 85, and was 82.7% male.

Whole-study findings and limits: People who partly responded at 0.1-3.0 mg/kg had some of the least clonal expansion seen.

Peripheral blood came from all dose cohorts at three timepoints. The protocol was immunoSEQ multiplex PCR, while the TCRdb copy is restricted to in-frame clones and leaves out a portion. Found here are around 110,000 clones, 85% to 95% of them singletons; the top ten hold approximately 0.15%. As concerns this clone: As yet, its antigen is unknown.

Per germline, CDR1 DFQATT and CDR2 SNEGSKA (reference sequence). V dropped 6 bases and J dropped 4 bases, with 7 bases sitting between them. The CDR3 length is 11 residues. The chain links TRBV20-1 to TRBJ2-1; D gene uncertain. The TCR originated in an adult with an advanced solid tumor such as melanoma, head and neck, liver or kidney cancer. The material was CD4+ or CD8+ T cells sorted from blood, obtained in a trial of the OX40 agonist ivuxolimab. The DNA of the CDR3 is TGCAGTGCGTCGAAGTACAATGAGCAGTTCTTC. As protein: CSASKYNEQFF.